These T cell receptor beta chains were read from a single sample in a study of blood T cell repertoires in COVID-19. Data came from immunoSEQ multiplex PCR; TCRdb stores just in-frame clones and leaves some out. Of some 120,000 clones in the sample, about 89% were seen once. Source material: peripheral blood. The receptors originated from a human donor with acute or convalescent COVID-19. The donor label of this sample is uncertain. The conserved cysteine and the conserved F or W are not part of the CDR3 here. The order of the fields is V gene, J gene, CDR3 protein.

TRBV19	TRBJ1-6	ASSTDRGSPLH
TRBV4-2	TRBJ1-6	ASSQESSYNSPLH
TRBV28	TRBJ1-2	ASSQGVVGNGYT
TRBV7-9	TRBJ2-7	ASSLTGDSYEQY
TRBV19	TRBJ2-1	ASSMRPGLAGGPSRNEQF
TRBV7-2	TRBJ2-3	ASSFRLSGSASTDTQY
TRBV30	TRBJ1-2	AWSPGGGSRGGYT
TRBV19	TRBJ1-4	ASSTAGTSNEKLF
TRBV6-2/TRBV6-3	TRBJ2-1	ASSRAISGTASF
TRBV18	TRBJ1-1	ASSIGDRAAF
TRBV6-6	TRBJ2-5	ASSYPTSRRTQY
TRBV18	TRBJ2-3	ASSPGLENFTDTQY
TRBV28	TRBJ1-4	ASSRPVRQGVGEKLF
TRBV28	TRBJ1-1	ASSLPIGGAEAF
TRBV6-5	TRBJ1-2	ASSYSTGDYGYT
TRBV9	TRBJ2-5	ASSVGTGTVIQETQY
TRBV7-2	TRBJ2-3	ASSLDPSGNTDTQY
TRBV6-5	TRBJ2-2	ASSYSSKYTGELF
TRBV18	TRBJ1-3	ASSPRTDGNTIY
TRBV27	TRBJ2-7	ASSFRGGFYEQY
TRBV5-1	TRBJ2-7	ASSLGGTGSYEQY
TRBV13	TRBJ1-2	ASSHGTAQPDYGYT
TRBV4-2	TRBJ1-6	ASSQRIDRRHSPLH
TRBV7-3	TRBJ2-5	ASSLNGGQEETQY
TRBV28	TRBJ1-6	ASREGTARETPLH
TRBV7-2	TRBJ1-6	ASSLARDTPLH
TRBV4-3	TRBJ1-1	ASSQEGRGNTEAF
TRBV19	TRBJ2-6	ASSIDRDSGANVLT
TRBV6-6	TRBJ1-5	AIGLPNQPQH
TRBV3-1/TRBV3-2	TRBJ1-6	ASTPGGMDSPLH
TRBV4-1	TRBJ1-2	ASSQGQGARGYT
TRBV2	TRBJ1-2	ASSESRVRANYGYT
TRBV6-5	TRBJ1-3	ASSRQGNPGNTIY
TRBV19	TRBJ2-5	ASSLGREETQY
TRBV15	TRBJ2-7	ATSREGAREQY
TRBV11-2	TRBJ2-3	ASSFADTQY
TRBV5-4	TRBJ2-7	ASSLAAPSYEQY
TRBV11-1	TRBJ1-2	ASSFSGQDGYT
TRBV7-9	TRBJ2-2	ASSTLTGTGELF
TRBV5-6	TRBJ2-1	ASSLVDRGFNEQF
TRBV29-1	TRBJ1-1	SVERQVTEAF
TRBV5-4	TRBJ2-2	ASSRGGGSPNTGELF
TRBV4-2	TRBJ1-1	ASSQGLSQNTEAF
TRBV12-3/TRBV12-4	TRBJ2-3	ASEPGGTDTQY
TRBV5-8	TRBJ1-3	ASSRTVSGNTIY
TRBV5-1	TRBJ1-2	ASSGQGYGYT
TRBV19	TRBJ1-5	ASTPRGGNQPQH
TRBV5-4	TRBJ2-2	ASSLFLGTSGNTGELF